The rows below give T cell receptor beta chains drawn from one sample of a study of blood T cell repertoires in COVID-19. Produced via immunoSEQ multiplex PCR; TCRdb's table is partial and in-frame only. The repertoire has 70,000 to 80,000 clones, approximately 90% of them found once; the top ten carry approximately 6.4%. What was sequenced was peripheral blood. The receptors derive from a woman aged 45-65 years with acute or convalescent COVID-19. Each CDR3 is given with its conserved first and last residue. D genes are given only for firm matches. The size field is filled for only some rows; it gives once, few, many or a size class.

J,V,size,D,CDR3,DNA
TRBJ1-1,TRBV18,.,.,CASSPPGGTNTEAFF,TGTGCCAGCTCACCCCCCGGAGGGACTAACACTGAAGCTTTCTTT
TRBJ2-1,TRBV9,.,.,CASSDRGNSYNEQFF,TGTGCCAGCAGCGATAGGGGCAACTCCTACAATGAGCAGTTCTTC
TRBJ2-3,TRBV5-6,.,TRBD2,CASSRLADSTDTQYF,TGTGCCAGCAGCCGACTAGCTGATAGCACAGATACGCAGTATTTT
TRBJ1-3,TRBV3-1/TRBV3-2,.,TRBD1,CASNRQGDGNTIYF,TGTGCCAGCAATCGACAGGGAGATGGAAACACCATATATTTT
TRBJ2-1,TRBV4-1,.,TRBD2,CASSQDLGGVGSGRADEQFF,TGCGCCAGCAGCCAAGATTTAGGCGGTGTTGGTAGCGGGAGGGCCGATGAGCAGTTCTTC
TRBJ2-1,TRBV15,.,.,CATSRDPGGFVEQFF,TGTGCCACCAGCAGAGATCCTGGCGGGTTTGTGGAGCAGTTCTTC
TRBJ1-1,TRBV28,.,.,CATLGNTEAFF,TGTGCCACCCTGGGCAACACTGAAGCTTTCTTT
TRBJ2-1,TRBV7-6,once,TRBD2,CASSPLAGGPPYNEQFF,TGTGCCAGCAGCCCCCTAGCGGGAGGCCCTCCTTACAATGAGCAGTTCTTC
TRBJ1-5,TRBV24-1,.,TRBD1,CATSGGTGVFSNQPQHF,TGTGCCACCAGTGGGGGGACAGGGGTTTTTAGCAATCAGCCCCAGCATTTT
TRBJ2-7,TRBV15,.,TRBD2,CATSRGRGGLGEQYF,TGTGCCACCAGCAGAGGACGGGGGGGACTCGGTGAGCAGTACTTC
TRBJ1-5,TRBV10-1,.,.,CASIREPQHF,TGCGCCAGCATACGAGAGCCCCAGCATTTT
TRBJ1-5,TRBV5-1,.,.,CASSLDGGKEQPQHF,TGCGCCAGCAGCTTGGACGGGGGTAAGGAGCAGCCCCAGCATTTT
TRBJ2-1,TRBV6-4,.,TRBD2,CASSMTDGTTQFF,TGTGCCAGCAGCATGACGGATGGGACTACGCAGTTCTTC
TRBJ1-4,TRBV6-6,.,.,CASSPDSRSEKLFF,TGTGCCAGCAGCCCGGACAGTAGGAGTGAAAAACTGTTTTTT
TRBJ2-1,TRBV24-1,.,.,CATSESSSAIFYNEQFF,TGTGCCACCAGTGAATCTTCTAGCGCCATCTTCTACAATGAGCAGTTCTTC
TRBJ2-3,TRBV5-1,.,.,CASSHGDGGGSTDTQYF,TGCGCCAGCAGCCACGGGGATGGCGGCGGGAGCACAGATACGCAGTATTTT
TRBJ1-6,TRBV4-1,.,TRBD1,CASSQGDAGGSGSPLHF,TGCGCCAGCAGCCAAGGAGATGCAGGGGGTTCGGGTTCACCCCTCCACTTT
TRBJ2-1,TRBV27,.,TRBD1,CASSLTTGANEQFF,TGTGCCAGCAGCCTAACGACAGGGGCCAATGAGCAGTTCTTC
TRBJ1-1,TRBV6-1,.,TRBD1,CASSDPGQTNTEAFF,TGTGCCAGCAGTGACCCGGGACAGACGAACACTGAAGCTTTCTTT
TRBJ2-1,TRBV19,.,.,CASSTIGTYYNEQFF,TGTGCCAGTAGTACAATCGGGACATACTACAATGAGCAGTTCTTC
TRBJ1-2,TRBV12-3/TRBV12-4,.,.,CASSLPGNYGYTF,TGTGCCAGCAGCCTCCCGGGTAACTATGGCTACACCTTC
TRBJ1-1,TRBV30,.,TRBD1,CAWNLGGTGVGEAFF,TGTGCCTGGAACTTGGGGGGGACAGGAGTGGGTGAAGCTTTCTTT
TRBJ2-3,TRBV21-1,.,.,CASSKTLSSTDTQYF,TGTGCCAGCAGCAAAACGTTGAGTAGCACAGATACGCAGTATTTT
TRBJ1-1,TRBV28,.,.,CASSPWGGDTEAFF,TGTGCCAGCAGCCCCTGGGGGGGGGACACTGAAGCTTTCTTT
TRBJ2-1,TRBV9,.,TRBD2,CASSVAGTSGVDEQFF,TGTGCCAGCAGCGTAGCCGGGACTAGCGGGGTGGATGAGCAGTTCTTC
TRBJ2-6,TRBV11-2,.,TRBD1,CASSLHGTGSGANVLTF,TGTGCCAGCAGCTTACACGGGACAGGTTCTGGGGCCAACGTCCTGACTTTC
TRBJ1-1,TRBV27,.,TRBD1,CASSLTSGTGGNTEAFF,TGTGCCAGCAGTTTAACTTCCGGGACAGGGGGGAACACTGAAGCTTTCTTT
TRBJ2-7,TRBV16,once,.,CASSPGHHGSYEQYF,TGTGCCAGCAGCCCGGGACACCACGGGTCCTACGAGCAGTACTTC
TRBJ2-7,TRBV29-1,.,.,CSVRRGNYEQYF,TGCAGCGTTAGAAGGGGGAACTACGAGCAGTACTTC
TRBJ2-5,TRBV18,.,TRBD1,CASSPQDRGTQYF,TGTGCCAGCTCACCACAAGACAGGGGGACCCAGTACTTC
TRBJ2-1,TRBV7-7,once,TRBD1,CASSFRTGSYNEQFF,TGTGCTAGCAGCTTTCGGACAGGCTCCTACAATGAGCAGTTCTTC
TRBJ2-7,TRBV9,.,TRBD1,CASSVGQGSNEQYF,TGTGCCAGCAGCGTCGGACAGGGTTCCAACGAGCAGTACTTC
TRBJ2-7,TRBV7-9,.,.,CASSLHGAYEQYF,TGTGCCAGCAGCTTACACGGTGCCTACGAGCAGTACTTC
TRBJ2-1,TRBV6-5,.,TRBD1,CASSNGQGAGNEQFF,TGTGCCAGCAGTAACGGACAGGGGGCTGGCAATGAGCAGTTCTTC
TRBJ2-7,TRBV6-5,.,.,CASTPSSYEQYF,TGTGCCAGTACCCCGAGCTCCTACGAGCAGTACTTC
TRBJ2-1,TRBV29-1,.,.,CSVVKEIGYNEQFF,TGCAGCGTTGTTAAGGAGATCGGCTACAATGAGCAGTTCTTC
TRBJ2-7,TRBV12-3/TRBV12-4,once,.,CASSRDTLYEQYF,TGTGCCAGCAGCCGGGACACGCTCTACGAGCAGTACTTC
TRBJ2-2,TRBV11-3,.,.,CASSLTGGHTGELFF,TGTGCCAGCAGCCTGACAGGAGGTCACACCGGGGAGCTGTTTTTT
TRBJ1-2,TRBV28,.,.,CASTGALSNYGYTF,TGTGCCAGCACTGGGGCCCTATCTAACTATGGCTACACCTTC
TRBJ2-1,TRBV5-1,once,TRBD1,CASSLGQTPGEQFF,TGCGCCAGCAGCCTGGGACAGACCCCAGGTGAGCAGTTCTTC
TRBJ1-2,TRBV6-6,.,TRBD1,CASSSITGDTF,TGTGCCAGCAGTTCGATAACAGGGGACACCTTC
TRBJ2-1,TRBV5-4,.,TRBD2,CASRRGGRDEQFF,TGTGCCAGCCGGCGGGGGGGCCGGGATGAGCAGTTCTTC
TRBJ1-3,TRBV28,once,TRBD1,CASSRQGAMDGNTIYF,TGTGCCAGCAGTAGACAGGGGGCGATGGATGGAAACACCATATATTTT
TRBJ2-3,TRBV7-9,.,.,CASSATSDTQYF,TGTGCCAGCAGCGCTACGTCAGATACGCAGTATTTT
TRBJ2-4,TRBV7-9,once,TRBD2,CASSLSGLAGFQNIQYF,TGTGCCAGCAGCTTATCGGGACTAGCGGGATTTCAAAACATTCAGTACTTC